This TCR beta chain was observed in a study of siplizumab effects on memory and regulatory T cells. This table comes from immunoSEQ multiplex PCR, and its TCRdb copy is limited to in-frame clones, with some not included. The data contain 100,000 or so clones, less than 95% of them seen just once; the ten biggest clones take up about 0.6%. Study-level points and caveats: Just a small share of alloreactive clones was traced back to unstimulated subsets. Major contributors to the alloresponse seemed to be naive T cells, which also appeared more diverse than memory cells. In siplizumab cultures, the suppressive function of proliferating Tregs remained unconfirmed. The study found that mappable alloreactive CD4+ clones averaged roughly 70% Treg-derived with siplizumab and 25% to 30% in controls.

J was trimmed by 7 bases and V by 3 bases; bases with no gene match: 10. The CDR3 sequence is 15 residues long. Germline CDR1 is SGHDT and CDR2 is YYEEEE. Points on this clone: Its antigen is not identified.

The chain couples TRBV5-6 to TRBJ2-7, with 10 nucleotides matching TRBD1. This clonotype originated in a human donor in good health. Sequencing used Tregs sorted from blood. Here the CDR3 DNA reads TGTGCCAGCAGCTGGTCCGGGACAGGGGCGCGAGAGCAGTACTTC. Protein: CASSWSGTGAREQYF.